This T cell receptor beta chain was captured by sequencing in a study of control samples from healthy donors and cancer patients. Some clones are missing from TCRdb's copy, which holds only in-frame ones; the method was immunoSEQ multiplex PCR. The data show 55,000 to 70,000 clones, around 90% seen once. Germline V gene lookup returns CDR1 SGHVS and CDR2 FNYEAQ. The J segment lost 8 bases and the V segment lost 3 bases, leaving 11 bases of the junction unmatched. The CDR3 loop spans 16 amino acids. The receptor comes from a man aged 55 to 70 with colorectal cancer. The sequenced sample consisted of PBMCs. The V gene is TRBV7-6, the J gene TRBJ2-1; 9 bases are shared with TRBD1. The DNA for the CDR3 is TGTGCCAGCAGCTTGAGGGAGGACAGGGGTGGAGATGAGCAGTTCTTC. Protein: CASSLREDRGGDEQFF.